The source of this TCR beta chain is a study of regulatory T cells in long-lasting Graves disease (dated by TCRdb to the early 2020s). Study-level background: Newly diagnosed Graves' disease patients had taken antithyroid drugs for less than 3 months. Persistent Graves' disease patients were compared with newly diagnosed Graves' disease patients by peripheral blood TCR sequencing and RNA sequencing. The study was conducted in China and was registered as a clinical trial. A total of about 33 samples underwent TCR sequencing: 13 from persistent and around 20 from newly diagnosed Graves' disease patients.

The library was made by multiplex PCR. Data came from an Illumina HiSeq 4000. To build TCR beta libraries, CDR3 regions were amplified by Arm-PCR using iRepertoire HTBI primers. PCR products were gel purified before sequencing. Per the source publication's procedure: Gene usage analysis of CDR3 amino acid clonotypes used the 62 TRBV and about 14 TRBJ segments found across samples. COPE and FqMerger were used to merge filtered high-quality paired reads into contigs. BLAST was used to align contigs to the IMGT TRBV, TRBD and TRBJ reference genes, and CDR3 was defined following IMGT. Any clonotype with a frequency above 0.1% was classified as a highly expanded clone. Shannon entropy was used to measure repertoire diversity, and the Gini coefficient was used to measure V-J evenness. Clonotypes shared by more than one individual were considered public. The public reads were reprocessed in TCRdb via fastp at Q25 and MiXCR, keeping in-frame beta chains. Each record represents a unique CDR3 protein, reported with the most common genes and DNA among its rows. These V and J calls originate from TCRdb's pipeline instead of the authors' own analysis. The sample includes about 420,000 distinct CDR3 sequences, with roughly 15% observed a single time. The leading ten clones occupy 20% to 25% of the sample.

The time point label for this specimen denotes: newly diagnosed GD, antithyroid drugs for less than 3 months. RNA was extracted from PBMCs in TRIzol for both TCR sequencing and RNA sequencing. Graves' disease was diagnosed according to American Thyroid Association guidelines. Patients were recruited from an endocrinology department in Xi'an, China. Each patient gave around 9.2 milliliters of peripheral blood, collected in an EDTA anticoagulant tube. Ficoll Paque Plus density gradient separation was used to isolate PBMCs, and no additional T cell sorting was done. An Agilent 2100 Bioanalyzer and agarose gel were used to check RNA quality, while a NanoDrop 2000 measured RNA concentration. At least ten counts were recorded for this clonotype. Its antigen target is currently unknown. One base away there is no much larger clone; base qualities are not given. Points the paper makes about the study in general: Preferential use of TRBV28, TRBJ1-2 and TRBJ2-5 was observed in persistent disease, whereas TRBV20-1 and TRBJ2-1 were favored in newly diagnosed disease. The authors acknowledged the small sample size as a limitation that may reduce accuracy. More public clonotypes were shared among persistent patients (2,741) than among newly diagnosed patients (just under 1,000). Only the TCR beta chain was sequenced and analyzed. Lower TCR Shannon entropy and fewer highly expanded clones were observed in persistent Graves' disease patients than in newly diagnosed patients, which suggested clonal expansion. Peripheral blood alone was examined, since thyroid tissue, which constituted the primary lesion, could not be accessed.

V was cut back by 1 base and J by 2 bases, leaving a gap of 6 bases between them. From its cysteine to its phenylalanine, the CDR3 spans 12 amino acids. Only CDR3 DNA remains: 36 bases, in frame from the first base. CDR1 is given as SQVTM and CDR2 as ANQGSEA, both from the germline V gene. This sample was also put to use in a study of T cells in Graves' hyperthyroidism and ophthalmopathy. From that second study: Stable Graves' hyperthyroidism was defined as no progression to ophthalmopathy during 18 months of follow-up. Hyperthyroidism patients were newly diagnosed, had a disease duration of under 2 months, and were aged 18 to 65 years. Exclusion was applied to patients with uncontrolled infections, other autoimmune diseases, pregnancy or lactation. Clinical symptoms, serum thyroxine and TRAb, thyroid ultrasound, and orbital computed tomography formed the basis for the diagnoses. A first-round RT-PCR of the TCR CDR3 used the HTBI primer set with the Qiagen OneStep RT-PCR kit. Most expanded thyroid clonotypes (frequency above 0.001) were also detected in blood, a finding suggesting that blood repertoires may reflect thyroid immune responses. A 13 V-J signature model separated ophthalmopathy from stable hyperthyroidism, with approximately 87% sensitivity and about 81% specificity in cross-validation and 80%/75% in testing. In validation, the model predicted progression to ophthalmopathy a median of about 6 months before onset, with roughly 70% sensitivity and 72.22% specificity. To identify distinguishing TCR V-J signatures, a discovery cohort of 100 patients was used, comprising 43 with Graves' ophthalmopathy and 55 to 65 with stable Graves' hyperthyroidism. Prospective prediction of ophthalmopathy was tested in an independent validation cohort of 18 hyperthyroidism patients and some 17 patients who later progressed to ophthalmopathy. The roughly 91 discovery patients were randomly divided into training and test sets at a 7:3 ratio. In addition, the study compared T-cell repertoires in thyroid tissue and in blood from roughly six Graves' hyperthyroidism patients. Following sampling, methimazole starting at 30 mg daily was given to hyperthyroidism patients, and high-dose intravenous methylprednisolone was given to ophthalmopathy patients. Libraries were constructed in a second round of multiplex PCR, after which size selection and purification were carried out. The libraries were sequenced on an Illumina HiSeq2000 using paired-end 100 bp reads. SOAPnuke was used to process the raw data, throwing out any read that contained adapters or uncalled bases, had a mean Phred below 15, or lacked an exact constant-primer or identifier match. High-quality paired reads were merged with COPE v1.2.5, and unique nucleotide sequences were defined as clonotypes. Clonotypes were aligned to IMGT TRBV, TRBD and TRBJ reference segments using MiTCR v1.1. Analysis was restricted to V-J combinations with a frequency above 0.0001, which covered roughly 99% of repertoires. The TCS score was defined as F50 (clonal expansion) divided by E x V (chaos), with BLOSUM62-based TCRdist calculated between CDR3 peptides within each V-J. Welch's t-statistics and random forest reduced 514 V-J features to roughly 13, which were used in a naive Bayes classifier (R e1071). No statistical method was used to set the sample size in advance, and investigators knew the group allocation. TCR Vbeta CDR3 sequencing of 130 to 150 peripheral blood samples (roughly 41 ophthalmopathy, approximately 80 hyperthyroidism and about 17 progressor patients) is reported in the paper.

Sample: peripheral blood mononuclear cells (PBMCs), taken at new diagnosis, from a patient treated with antithyroid drugs. This receptor was taken from a woman between 18 and 29 years old with Graves disease. Donor details come from another sample of the same person, matched by shared clones. Recombination connected TRBV29-1 to TRBJ2-7; tentative D gene TRBD2, with 6 bases matching. The CDR3 here reads CSVEGTTYEQYF. In nucleotides, the sequence is TGCAGCGTTGAAGGGACTACCTACGAGCAGTACTTC.